This record concerns one T cell receptor (beta chain) sequence. Its specific antigen is unknown. No quality values exist for individual bases; no much larger clone is one base distant. This sample stems from a study of T cells in Graves' hyperthyroidism and ophthalmopathy (dated by TCRdb to the late 2010s). General notes on the study: Peripheral blood was collected at initial diagnosis, before any treatment. To identify distinguishing TCR V-J signatures, a discovery cohort of about a hundred patients was used, comprising 40 to 45 with Graves' ophthalmopathy and some 57 with stable Graves' hyperthyroidism. Prospective prediction of ophthalmopathy was tested in an independent validation cohort of approximately 19 hyperthyroidism patients and some 17 patients who later progressed to ophthalmopathy. The roughly 91 discovery patients were randomly split 7:3 into training and test sets. In roughly six Graves' hyperthyroidism patients, the study also compared T-cell repertoires from thyroid tissue with T-cell repertoires from blood. After sampling, hyperthyroidism patients received methimazole starting at 30 mg daily, and ophthalmopathy patients received high-dose intravenous methylprednisolone. According to the paper, TCR Vbeta CDR3 sequencing was carried out on approximately 140 peripheral blood samples, which came from fewer than 50 ophthalmopathy, 75 or so hyperthyroidism and approximately 17 progressor patients.

The TCR beta CDR3 regions were amplified from the RNA transcripts. The TCR CDR3 was subjected to a first round of RT-PCR using the HTBI primer set and the Qiagen OneStep RT-PCR kit. A second multiplex PCR round built the libraries, followed by size selection and purification. Libraries were sequenced paired-end with 100 bp reads on an Illumina HiSeq2000. Per the original workflow: SOAPnuke was used to process the raw data, throwing out any read that contained adapters or uncalled bases, had a mean Phred below 15, or lacked an exact constant-primer or identifier match. COPE v1.2.5 was used to merge the high-quality paired reads, and each unique nucleotide sequence was defined as a clonotype. MiTCR v1.1 was used to align clonotypes to the IMGT TRBV, TRBD and TRBJ reference segments. The analysis included only V-J combinations with a frequency above 0.0001, which together covered roughly 99% of the repertoires. The TCS score was defined as F50 (clonal expansion) divided by E x V (chaos), with BLOSUM62-based TCRdist calculated between CDR3 peptides within each V-J. Welch's t-statistics and random forest reduced around 550 V-J features to 10 to 15, which were used in a naive Bayes classifier (R e1071). The public reads were reprocessed in TCRdb via fastp at Q25 and MiXCR, keeping in-frame beta chains. Each CDR3 protein gets just one entry, which takes the most common genes and DNA from the rows behind it. It is TCRdb's table, rather than the study itself, that gives the V and J calls and clone size. The sample records 450,000 to 500,000 distinct CDR3 sequences, around a fifth of which are singletons. The top ten clones comprise around 47% of the sample.

Summary of the overall study and its limitations: In validation, progression to ophthalmopathy was predicted by the model with 70.59% sensitivity and under 85% specificity, a median of approximately 6.5 months before onset. A model built on a 13 V-J signature distinguished ophthalmopathy from stable hyperthyroidism, reaching roughly 88% sensitivity and approximately 81% specificity in cross-validation and 80%/75% in testing. Sample size was not statistically predetermined, and investigators were not blinded to group allocation. Most expanded thyroid clonotypes (frequency above 0.001) were also detected in blood, a finding suggesting that blood repertoires may reflect thyroid immune responses.

The CDR3 spans 11 residues, from the cysteine through the phenylalanine. Of the read, only the CDR3 DNA is kept; its 33 bases are in frame from base 1. Trimming removed 6 bases from V and 8 bases from J, leaving 11 bases between the germline ends. Reading the germline V gene (reference sequence) gives CDR1 DFQATT and CDR2 SNEGSKA. Ophthalmopathy patients had moderately to severely active disease, with a Clinical Activity Score of 3 or more, a NOSPECS grade of 4 or more, and a disease duration of less than 3 months. The study excluded patients with uncontrolled infections, other autoimmune diseases, pregnancy or lactation. Clinical symptoms, serum thyroxine and TRAb, thyroid ultrasound, and orbital computed tomography formed the basis for the diagnoses. Ficoll-Paque density gradient centrifugation was used to isolate PBMCs from approximately 10 ml of fresh peripheral blood. Total RNA was extracted using Trizol reagent, and RNA quality was assessed on an Agilent 2100 Bioanalyzer.

The chain employs TRBV20-1 and TRBJ2-1, with the D gene call left open. The TCR sequence derives from a woman between 70 and 85 years old with Graves' ophthalmopathy. The sequenced sample was blood. The DNA sequence is TGCAGTGCGATCTCTAGTCATGAGCAGTTCTTC. Its translation reads: CSAISSHEQFF.